This passage covers 24 T cell receptor beta chains from one sample sequenced in a study of OX40 agonist ivuxolimab in advanced cancers. The library was built by means of the immunoSEQ multiplex PCR assay. The source is immuneACCESS, and TCRdb retained only in-frame sequences with V and J called. Part of the clones is not carried over; for the studies checked, unresolved V genes explain less than half of this, and the remainder is unexplained. The sample table records around 79,000 clones; 85% of these occur just once. The top ten hold approximately 0.61% of the sample. The sample consisted of CD4+ or CD8+ T cells sorted from blood, taken in a trial of the OX40 agonist ivuxolimab. These receptors all stem from an adult with an advanced solid tumor such as melanoma, head and neck, liver or kidney cancer.

J is TRBJ1-1 and V is TRBV7-2, with no clear D. V lost 4 bases and J 2 bases, leaving 11 bases between the germline ends. The germline gives CDR1 SGHTA, CDR2 FQGNSA. The CDR3 is made up of 14 amino acids. CDR3 coding DNA: TGTGCCAGCAGCTCCTACCTAGCCAACACTGAAGCTTTCTTT. Its translation: CASSSYLANTEAFF. Using reference TRBV7-2 and TRBJ1-1 for the parts outside the CDR3, the full variable domain is GAGVSQSPSNKVTEKGKDVELRCDPISGHTALYWYRQSLGQGLEFLIYFQGNSAPDKSGLPSDRFSAERTGGSVSTLTIQRTQQEDSAVYLCASSSYLANTEAFFGQGTRLTVV.

The genes are TRBV6-5 and TRBJ1-2; D may be TRBD1 (6 bases). The CDR3 is 15 amino acids. V lost 0 bases and J lost 3, with 11 bases in between. Germline assignment: CDR1 MNHEY and CDR2 SVGAGI. CDR3: CASSYSKQGDYGYTF. The CDR3 DNA sequence: TGTGCCAGCAGTTACTCGAAACAGGGTGACTATGGCTACACCTTC.

The chain couples TRBV5-4 to TRBJ2-1, with D hard to call. Trimming took off 0 bases at V and 3 bases at J, with 4 bases between the two ends. The CDR3 contains 13 residues. Germline lookup yields CDR1 SGHNT and CDR2 YYREEE (reference sequence). The CDR3 DNA reads TGTGCCAGCAGCTTGGAGGTCTACAATGAGCAGTTCTTC. Translating gives CASSLEVYNEQFF.

The gene calls are TRBV6-1 and TRBJ2-3; 15 bases line up with TRBD2. Germline CDR1 MNHNS, CDR2 SASEGT. The CDR3 has 17 residues. Germline trimming cut 4 bases from V and 0 bases from J; bases unmatched to any gene: 2. The CDR3 spells CASSGTSGGASTDTQYF. In DNA, the CDR3 is TGTGCCAGCAGTGGGACTAGCGGGGGGGCAAGCACAGATACGCAGTATTTT.

The chain uses TRBV4-2 and TRBJ2-3, with D unresolved. In germline, CDR1 is LGHNA, CDR2 YNFKEQ. This CDR3 has 12 residues. V was cut by 0 bases and J by 6 bases, with 4 bases left in between. CDR3 bases: TGTGCCAGCAGCCAAGAATACGATACGCAGTATTTT. Its protein product is CASSQEYDTQYF.

For the CDR3, the DNA is TGTGCCAGCAGCCAAGATCGTCCGGCCGGGGGCCTCCACTTT. As protein: CASSQDRPAGGLHF. The chain joins TRBV4-2 to TRBJ1-6, with a weak D call TRBD1 (5 bases). V was trimmed by 0 bases and J by 15 bases, leaving 15 bases between them. This CDR3 has 14 residues. Germline lookup yields CDR1 LGHNA and CDR2 YNFKEQ.

This clone was counted a few times. The rearrangement joins TRBV7-8 to TRBJ1-5, with 9 nucleotides matching TRBD1. The CDR3 runs 14 residues. V lost 4 bases, J lost 7 bases, and 5 bases stayed unmatched. Looked up from germline, CDR1 is SGHVS and CDR2 is FQNEAQ. In nucleotides, the CDR3 is TGTGCCAGCAGCTCACAGGGGGCTGCGCAGCCCCAGCATTTT. Protein: CASSSQGAAQPQHF.

V gene TRBV10-2 combines with J gene TRBJ2-1; D possibly uses TRBD1 or TRBD2 (5 bases each). The CDR3 contains 17 residues. Germline CDR1 is WSHSY and CDR2 is SAAADI. V was shortened by 2 bases and J by 2 bases, with 16 bases between the two germline ends. The CDR3 reads CASSERKARGAYNEQFF. In nucleotides, the CDR3 is TGCGCCAGCAGTGAGAGGAAGGCCCGGGGCGCCTACAATGAGCAGTTCTTC.

This clone was recorded once. The chain links TRBV5-1 to TRBJ2-1, with 8 bases fitting TRBD1. The germline V gene encodes CDR1 SGHRS and CDR2 YFSETQ. V shed 3 bases and J 0 bases; nucleotides not matched to a gene: 5. The length of the CDR3 is 16 residues. The CDR3 nucleotides are TGCGCCAGCAGCTCCTGGGACAGGCGCTCCTACAATGAGCAGTTCTTC. This encodes CASSSWDRRSYNEQFF.

This CDR3 reads CAWSQQGAKNIQYF. The CDR3, as DNA: TGTGCCTGGAGTCAGCAGGGCGCCAAAAACATTCAGTACTTC. The J gene is TRBJ2-4, the V gene TRBV30; tentative D call: TRBD1 (5 bases). The CDR3 covers 14 residues. V lost 2 bases to trimming and J lost 1 base, with 9 bases between them. CDR1 is GTSNPN, CDR2 SVGIG, per germline (reference sequence).

The chain uses TRBV11-1 and TRBJ1-4; D unresolved. V lost 2 bases and J 11 bases, leaving 12 bases between the germline ends. From germline, CDR1 is SGHAT and CDR2 FQDESV (reference sequence). There are 13 residues in the CDR3. The CDR3 DNA reads TGTGCCAGCAGCTTATCCGGATCGGGTAAACTGTTTTTT. This translates into CASSLSGSGKLFF.

V gene TRBV25-1 combines with J gene TRBJ2-3, with 9 bases identical to TRBD2. Germline V CDR1 and CDR2: MGHDK, SYGVNS. This CDR3 comprises 14 residues. V was pared by 2 bases and J by 3 bases, with 0 bases of the junction left unmatched. The CDR3: CASSEAGGTDTQYF. The DNA for the CDR3 is TGTGCCAGCAGTGAAGCGGGGGGGACAGATACGCAGTATTTT.

The chain joins TRBV4-2 to TRBJ1-2; the D gene is possibly TRBD1 (5 bases). Germline V gene lookup returns CDR1 LGHNA and CDR2 YNFKEQ. The CDR3 extends over 16 amino acids. The V and J ends lost 6 bases and 4 bases respectively, with 21 bases between them. The CDR3 region is CASSPPSGRAGYGYTF. The CDR3 DNA is TGTGCCAGCAGTCCCCCCTCAGGGCGGGCGGGCTATGGCTACACCTTC.

This chain joins TRBV6-5 and TRBJ2-5; D might be TRBD1 (7 bases). Trimming removed 1 base from V and 5 bases from J, with 14 bases in between. The CDR3 extends over 15 amino acids. Per germline, CDR1 MNHEY and CDR2 SVGAGI. The CDR3 DNA sequence: TGTGCCAGCAGTTACTGGAGGGGGCTAGGGGAGACCCAGTACTTC. It codes for CASSYWRGLGETQYF.

The chain couples TRBV19 to TRBJ2-7, with 9 bases fitting TRBD1. From germline, CDR1 is LNHDA and CDR2 SQIVND (reference sequence). The trim removed 4 bases at V and 3 bases at J, leaving 4 bases unmatched. The CDR3 is 14 residues long. The CDR3 region has the DNA TGTGCCAGTAGTACTCAGGGACAGGGCTACGAGCAGTACTTC. Protein: CASSTQGQGYEQYF.

This chain joins TRBV2 and TRBJ2-7; TRBD1 matches at 9 bases. The germline gives CDR1 SNHLY, CDR2 FYNNEI. V lost 6 bases to trimming and J lost 5 bases; unmatched junction nucleotides: 2. The CDR3 has 12 residues. The CDR3 DNA reads as TGTGCCAGCAGCCGGGACAGGGACGAGCAGTACTTC. It codes for CASSRDRDEQYF. The complete variable domain, with remaining parts taken from reference TRBV2 and TRBJ2-7, reads EPEVTQTPSHQVTQMGQEVILRCVPISNHLYFYWYRQILGQKVEFLVSFYNNEISEKSEIFDDQFSVERPDGSNFTLKIRSTKLEDSAMYFCASSRDRDEQYFGPGTRLTVT.

The rearrangement links TRBV7-6 to TRBJ2-3; tentative D call: TRBD1 (6 bases). The CDR3 spans 15 residues. The V gene lost 1 base and the J gene lost 2 bases, with 10 bases spanning the gap. CDR1 and CDR2 (germline): SGHVS, FNYEAQ. Here the CDR3 DNA reads TGTGCCAGCAGCTTAGTGGGGGCTGCCACAGATACGCAGTATTTT. Amino acids: CASSLVGAATDTQYF.

V usage is TRBV21-1 and J usage is TRBJ1-5. TRBV21-1 is a listed pseudogene. The CDR3 runs to 14 residues. CDR3 sequence (DNA): TGTGCCACCTTAGGTACCATTAGCAATCAGCCCCAGCATTTT. Translated: CATLGTISNQPQHF.

The chain recombines TRBV7-9 with TRBJ2-2, with D perhaps TRBD1 (6 bases). Germline V gives CDR1 SEHNR, CDR2 FQNEAQ (reference sequence). The CDR3 contains 14 residues. The germline V and J ends were trimmed by 2 bases and 6 bases, with 10 bases remaining between them. The CDR3 DNA reads as TGTGCCAGCAGCTTAATGCAGGGGTCCGGGGAGCTGTTTTTT. Translating gives CASSLMQGSGELFF.

The chain links TRBV18 to TRBJ1-6; D gene uncertain. The CDR3 extends over 16 amino acids. Trimming left V 0 bases short and J 7 bases short, with 13 bases between. From germline, CDR1 is KGHSH and CDR2 LQKENI. CDR3 coding DNA: TGTGCCAGCTCACCACCTCCCCGGAGCGAAAATTCACCCCTCCACTTT. It codes for CASSPPPRSENSPLHF.

V is TRBV7-2 and J is TRBJ2-3; D ambiguous. Per the germline V gene, CDR1 is SGHTA and CDR2 is FQGNSA. V was clipped by 5 bases and J by 4 bases, with 16 bases between them. The CDR3 is made up of 15 amino acids. The CDR3 nucleotides are TGTGCCAGCAGCCTGGCCCCCGAGCCCCCAGATACGCAGTATTTT. This codes for CASSLAPEPPDTQYF.

A single count supports this clone. The J gene is TRBJ2-2, the V gene TRBV9; no clear D. This CDR3 has 15 residues. CDR1 SGDLS and CDR2 YYNGEE come from the germline V gene. The germline V and J ends were trimmed by 0 bases and 4 bases, with 10 bases remaining between them. CDR3 nucleotides: TGTGCCAGCAGCGTAGCGCCGGGCAGCACCGGGGAGCTGTTTTTT. The encoded protein is CASSVAPGSTGELFF.

The chain couples TRBV7-2 to TRBJ2-7; no clear D. V was pared by 4 bases and J by 7 bases, with 11 bases between. Germline-derived CDR1 and CDR2 are SGHTA and FQGNSA. The CDR3 sequence is 12 residues long. The CDR3 loop reads CASSSSRYEQYF. The DNA for the CDR3 is TGTGCCAGCAGCTCCTCCCGGTATGAGCAGTACTTC.

The J gene is TRBJ2-2, the V gene TRBV7-3; 8 bases match TRBD2. Germline CDR1 SGHTA, CDR2 FQGTGA. The length of the CDR3 is 15 residues. V was pared by 2 bases and J by 2 bases, with 1 base of the junction left unmatched. The CDR3 sequence is CASSLAGGNTGELFF. The CDR3 region has the DNA TGTGCCAGCAGCTTAGCGGGGGGCAACACCGGGGAGCTGTTTTTT.